This T cell receptor beta chain derives from a study of cytomegalovirus exposure and HLA in healthy donors. Donors were nominally healthy when sampled, though unrecorded immune exposures were likely. V lost 1 base, J lost 5 bases, and 9 bases stayed unmatched. CDR1 and CDR2 from the germline V gene are LNHNV and YYDKDF (reference sequence). The CDR3 spans 16 residues. Study results and limitations: Cytomegalovirus-associated TCR beta chains were listed, numbering 150 to 200. Across all donors, roughly uniform sequencing depth was an assumption of the presence/absence analyses.

PCR involved 60 Vbeta and 13 Jbeta primers. TCRdb's copy holds only in-frame clones and misses some; the assay was immunoSEQ multiplex PCR. The sample includes over 100,000 clones, just under 75% of them seen just once. As regards this clone: Antigen specificity is unknown.

V usage is TRBV15 and J usage is TRBJ1-2; 8 bases match TRBD1. The clonotype comes from a human donor in good health. The specimen was PBMCs. CDR3 in amino acids: CATSRARDQGAYGYTF. CDR3 DNA: TGTGCCACCAGCAGAGCCCGGGACCAGGGGGCTTATGGCTACACCTTC.